Presented here are 30 T cell receptor beta chains from one specimen sequenced in a study of blood T cell repertoires in COVID-19. The repertoire was sequenced with immunoSEQ multiplex PCR; TCRdb's copy has only in-frame clones and lacks some. The sample includes about 100,000 clones, around four fifths of them seen just once. Material: peripheral blood. Receptors originate from a man aged 50 to 59 with active or convalescent COVID-19.

This chain connects TRBV24-1 to TRBJ1-4; TRBD1 matches at 7 bases. CDR1 and CDR2 from the germline V gene are KGHDR and SFDVKD. CDR3 length: 14 residues. The J segment lost 5 bases and the V segment lost 4 bases, leaving 3 bases of the junction unmatched. The CDR3 here is CATSEGRGNEKLFF. CDR3 DNA sequence: TGTGCCACCAGTGAGGGCAGGGGGAATGAAAAACTGTTTTTT.

The rearrangement joins TRBV15 to TRBJ1-2; no definite D call. The V and J ends lost 3 bases and 7 bases respectively, with 6 bases between them. The CDR3 has 11 residues. Germline V gene sequence: CDR1 LNHNV, CDR2 YYDKDF (reference sequence). The CDR3 DNA follows: TGTGCCACCAGCAGTGGTAGTGGCTACACCTTC. It codes for CATSSGSGYTF.

The chain couples TRBV24-1 to TRBJ2-1; unclear D gene. The CDR3 has 17 amino acids. The V gene's germline CDR1 is KGHDR and CDR2 SFDVKD. V was shortened by 1 base and J by 7 bases, with 19 bases between the two germline ends. DNA for the CDR3: TGTGCCACCAGTGATTTACCAGGATCGGTGGGCAATAATGAGCAGTTCTTC. Amino acids: CATSDLPGSVGNNEQFF.

The chain uses TRBV21-1 and TRBJ2-7; whether TRBD1, the table's D call, matches the DNA was not checked. TRBV21-1 corresponds to a pseudogene. The CDR3 is made up of 14 amino acids. The CDR3 loop reads CASNKKGPQDEQYF. The CDR3 DNA reads as TGTGCCAGCAACAAAAAGGGGCCCCAAGACGAGCAGTACTTC.

The chain combines TRBV3-1 (or the pseudogene TRBV3-2) with TRBJ2-5; 7 bases align to TRBD1. The CDR3 totals 15 residues. CDR1 is LGHDT, CDR2 YNNKEL, per germline (reference sequence). V lost 4 bases, J lost 4 bases, and 9 bases stayed unmatched. The CDR3 sequence is CASSPRDRDTETQYF. CDR3 DNA sequence: TGTGCCAGCAGCCCCCGGGACAGAGATACAGAGACCCAGTACTTC.

This chain connects TRBV28 to TRBJ1-6, with D possibly TRBD1 on 6 matching bases. The CDR3 totals 16 residues. Per germline, CDR1 MDHEN and CDR2 SYDVKM. The ends were cut back, 1 base at V and 7 bases at J, with 14 bases in the middle. Here the CDR3 DNA reads TGTGCCAGCAGTTTATCGGCAGGGGTACGGAATTCACCCCTCCACTTT. Translated: CASSLSAGVRNSPLHF.

The CDR3 reads CASSPTLAGGYSGELFF. CDR3 nucleotide sequence: TGTGCCAGCAGCCCAACCCTAGCGGGAGGGTACTCCGGGGAGCTGTTTTTT. The V and J genes are TRBV7-3 and TRBJ2-2, with 12 bases fitting TRBD2. CDR3 length equals 17 residues. The V gene's germline CDR1 is SGHTA and CDR2 FQGTGA. J lost 6 bases, V lost 5 bases, and 10 bases had no gene match.

The gene calls are TRBV10-2 and TRBJ1-2, with D unclear. The CDR3 contains 13 residues. Looked up from germline, CDR1 is WSHSY and CDR2 is SAAADI. V lost 0 bases to trimming and J lost 4 bases, with 6 bases between them. CDR3 sequence: CASSESNFYGYTF. The CDR3 DNA sequence: TGCGCCAGCAGTGAGTCAAACTTCTATGGCTACACCTTC.

The rearrangement joins TRBV30 to TRBJ1-4, with 7 bases identical to TRBD1. The CDR3 sequence is 15 residues long. V gave up 1 base and J gave up 3 bases; unmatched junction bases: 5. CDR1 GTSNPN and CDR2 SVGIG come from the germline V gene (reference sequence). CDR3 sequence: CAWSATGVANEKLFF. CDR3 nucleotide sequence: TGTGCCTGGAGTGCCACAGGGGTTGCTAATGAAAAACTGTTTTTT.

V is TRBV24-1 and J is TRBJ2-7; 8 positions agree with TRBD1. CDR3 size: 15 residues. The V gene's germline CDR1 is KGHDR and CDR2 SFDVKD. Trimming at V came to 4 bases and at J to 7 bases, leaving 11 bases not matched to a gene. The CDR3 sequence: CATSDVGTGGGEQYF. The DNA of the CDR3 is TGTGCCACCAGTGACGTAGGGACAGGAGGGGGAGAGCAGTACTTC.

The chain carries TRBV6-5 and TRBJ2-1, with a possible D match to TRBD2 (6 bases). The germline V gene has CDR1 MNHEY and CDR2 SVGAGI. The V gene lost 2 bases and the J gene lost 5 bases, with 10 bases spanning the gap. The CDR3 extends over 14 amino acids. The CDR3 protein is CASSYKRAHNEQFF. The CDR3 nucleotides are TGTGCCAGCAGTTACAAGCGGGCTCACAATGAGCAGTTCTTC.

V gene TRBV27 combines with J gene TRBJ2-2, with a weak D call TRBD1 (6 bases). The CDR3 spans 16 residues. Germline CDR1 reads MNHEY; CDR2 reads SMNVEV (reference sequence). V lost 1 base to trimming and J lost 4 bases, with 13 bases between them. The chain's CDR3 is CASSLWGRGSTGELFF. CDR3 DNA: TGTGCCAGCAGTTTATGGGGGCGAGGTAGCACCGGGGAGCTGTTTTTT.

V is TRBV5-4 and J is TRBJ2-7, with 11 positions matching TRBD1. The CDR3 contains 15 residues. The V segment lost 0 bases and the J segment 2 bases; nucleotides outside the gene matches: 1. The germline CDR1 and CDR2 sequences are SGHNT and YYREEE (reference sequence). The DNA for the CDR3 is TGTGCCAGCAGCTTGGGGGGACAGGGGGCCTACGAGCAGTACTTC. This translates into CASSLGGQGAYEQYF.

The chain joins TRBV11-1 to TRBJ2-7; the D gene is possibly TRBD2 (7 bases). The V gene's germline CDR1 is SGHAT and CDR2 FQDESV (reference sequence). V shed 5 bases and J shed 3 bases, with 14 bases lying between them. The CDR3 contains 14 residues. DNA of the CDR3: TGTGCCAGCAGCACAACAGGGAGGGGCTACGAGCAGTACTTC. Its protein is CASSTTGRGYEQYF.

The chain employs TRBV29-1 and TRBJ2-7; D is uncertain. This CDR3 region has 12 residues. Germline CDR1 and CDR2: SQVTM and ANQGSEA. V dropped 0 bases and J dropped 6 bases, with 9 bases sitting between them. The DNA for the CDR3 is TGCAGCGTTGAAGATCAGGTTTTCGAGCAGTACTTC. Amino acids: CSVEDQVFEQYF.

This chain joins TRBV19 and TRBJ2-7; D is perhaps TRBD1 (5 bases). The germline V and J ends were trimmed by 5 bases and 7 bases, with 18 bases remaining between them. This CDR3 is built from 14 residues. Germline V gene data show CDR1 as LNHDA and CDR2 as SQIVND (reference sequence). CDR3 nucleotides: TGTGCCAGTAGTTCTCAGGGTAGGGTTGGGGAGCAGTACTTC. It translates to CASSSQGRVGEQYF.

This chain joins TRBV6-4 and TRBJ2-1; possibly TRBD1 for D (5 bases). The CDR3 extends over 13 amino acids. V gave up 1 base and J gave up 9 bases, with 10 bases separating them. Germline values: CDR1 MRHNA, CDR2 SNTAGT. The CDR3 here is CASSDLDTGEQFF. In DNA form, the CDR3 reads TGTGCCAGCAGTGACTTGGACACCGGTGAGCAGTTCTTC.

This clone was counted a few times. The chain recombines TRBV5-1 with TRBJ2-3; D remains ambiguous. Germline V gene data show CDR1 as SGHRS and CDR2 as YFSETQ. V lost 4 bases, J lost 1 base, and 7 bases lay in between. CDR3 length equals 13 residues. The CDR3 DNA sequence: TGCGCCAGCAGCGTGGCTGGCACAGATACGCAGTATTTT. Translating it yields CASSVAGTDTQYF.

The V and J genes are TRBV5-8 and TRBJ1-4, with D perhaps TRBD1 (6 bases). V gave up 6 bases and J gave up 6 bases, with 15 bases separating them. CDR3 length equals 14 residues. CDR1 and CDR2 from the germline V gene are SGHTS and YDEGEE. CDR3 region: CASTPGAQDEKLFF. DNA for the CDR3: TGTGCCAGCACCCCAGGGGCCCAAGATGAAAAACTGTTTTTT.

This chain links TRBV3-1 (or the pseudogene TRBV3-2) with TRBJ2-5; the match to TRBD2 covers 13 bases. Germline CDR1 LGHDT, CDR2 YNNKEL (reference sequence). V dropped 4 bases and J dropped 2; count of bases not matched to a gene: 10. CDR3 length equals 18 residues. CDR3 in amino acids: CASSPGLAGMGLQETQYF. The CDR3 coding sequence is TGTGCCAGCAGCCCGGGACTAGCGGGGATGGGCCTTCAAGAGACCCAGTACTTC.

V gene TRBV12-3 or TRBV12-4 combines with J gene TRBJ1-5; D might be TRBD1 (5 bases). The V and J ends lost 8 bases and 7 bases respectively, with 15 bases between them. This CDR3 has 13 residues. The CDR3 reads CASAQGARQPQHF. The DNA for the CDR3 is TGTGCCAGCGCTCAAGGGGCCCGCCAGCCCCAGCATTTT.

This clone came up once. V gene TRBV6-5 combines with J gene TRBJ1-2, with D uncertain. In germline, CDR1 is MNHEY, CDR2 SVGAGI. Trimming removed 2 bases at V and 4 bases at J, with 14 bases between. This CDR3 contains 15 residues. The CDR3 spells CASSYVERAGYGYTF. The CDR3 DNA is TGTGCCAGCAGTTACGTGGAGCGGGCAGGCTATGGCTACACCTTC.

The V and J genes are TRBV5-4 and TRBJ1-1; TRBD1 agrees at 8 bases. CDR1 and CDR2 from the germline V gene are SGHNT and YYREEE (reference sequence). This CDR3 has 15 residues. V dropped 4 bases and J dropped 4; count of bases not matched to a gene: 9. The DNA of the CDR3 is TGTGCCAGCAGCAACCGACAGGGGTGGGGCACTGAAGCTTTCTTT. Encoded protein: CASSNRQGWGTEAFF.

This chain connects TRBV5-1 to TRBJ1-1; D unclear. The CDR3 is 14 residues long. V was shortened by 0 bases and J by 0 bases, with 6 bases between the two germline ends. The germline V gene has CDR1 SGHRS and CDR2 YFSETQ. The CDR3 DNA follows: TGCGCCAGCAGCTTGGACGGGATGAACACTGAAGCTTTCTTT. Its protein is CASSLDGMNTEAFF.

V gene TRBV21-1 combines with J gene TRBJ1-1; the DNA was not used to check the table's D call, TRBD1. TRBV21-1 is classified as a pseudogene. The CDR3 loop spans 15 amino acids. CDR3: CASSRGGTGNTEAFF. The DNA for the CDR3 is TGTGCCAGCAGCAGAGGCGGGACAGGGAACACTGAAGCTTTCTTT.

The rearrangement uses TRBV11-2 and TRBJ1-2; D is possibly TRBD1 (5 bases). In germline, CDR1 is SGHAT, CDR2 FQNNGV. The germline V and J ends were trimmed by 0 bases and 6 bases, with 17 bases remaining between them. CDR3 size: 16 residues. The CDR3 loop reads CASSLEPREVGDGYTF. The CDR3 DNA follows: TGTGCCAGCAGCTTAGAGCCCAGGGAGGTGGGAGATGGCTACACCTTC.

The chain links TRBV7-8 to TRBJ2-1, with TRBD2 matching over 14 bases. The length of the CDR3 is 18 residues. The junction had 10 bases not matched to a gene; V was cut back by 5 bases and J by 4 bases. Germline CDR1 is SGHVS and CDR2 is FQNEAQ. CDR3 nucleotides: TGTGCCAGCAGCCGCAATGGGGGACTAGCGGGAGAGTACAATGAGCAGTTCTTC. Protein: CASSRNGGLAGEYNEQFF.

This chain joins TRBV7-3 and TRBJ2-3, with D possibly matching TRBD2 (7 bases). The CDR3 is 15 amino acids. The germline V gene encodes CDR1 SGHTA and CDR2 FQGTGA. V lost 2 bases, J lost 7 bases, and 16 bases lay in between. The CDR3 DNA reads as TGTGCCAGCAGCTTATCCGGGGGGCCCGCAAATACGCAGTATTTT. Amino acids: CASSLSGGPANTQYF. The full variable domain, completed using reference TRBV7-3 and TRBJ2-3, is GAGVSQTPSNKVTEKGKYVELRCDPISGHTALYWYRQSLGQGPEFLIYFQGTGAADDSGLPNDRFFAVRPEGSVSTLKIQRTERGDSAVYLCASSLSGGPANTQYFGPGTRLTVL.

This clone turned up a few times. V usage is TRBV20-1 and J usage is TRBJ2-7, with TRBD2 identical over 10 bases. Losses at the gene ends were 3 bases for V and 7 bases for J; bases not matched to a gene: 6. Germline V gene data show CDR1 as DFQATT and CDR2 as SNEGSKA (reference sequence). The CDR3 has 13 residues. CDR3 sequence: CSASISGRREQYF. CDR3 DNA sequence: TGCAGTGCTAGTATTAGCGGGAGGAGGGAGCAGTACTTC.

The V gene is TRBV5-1, the J gene TRBJ2-1, with 12 nucleotides matching TRBD1. Trimming at V came to 3 bases and at J to 9 bases, leaving 4 bases not matched to a gene. The germline CDR1 and CDR2 sequences are SGHRS and YFSETQ. This CDR3 has 14 residues. The CDR3 sequence: CASSSGTGGGEQFF. DNA of the CDR3: TGCGCCAGCAGCTCCGGGACAGGGGGCGGTGAGCAGTTCTTC.